These 26 T cell receptor beta chains originate from one sample sequenced in a study of T cell responses to AZD1222 COVID-19 vaccine. Assay: immunoSEQ multiplex PCR; the TCRdb copy retains only in-frame clones and omits some. The data show 150,000 to 200,000 clones, about nine tenths seen once. The sample here was peripheral blood, taken on day 0 of AZD1222 vaccination. The receptors were gathered from an adult in good health.

CDR3 sequence reads: CSVEDLEENYGYTF. DNA for the CDR3: TGCAGCGTTGAAGATCTTGAGGAGAACTATGGCTACACCTTC. V is TRBV29-1 and J is TRBJ1-2; no definite D call. CDR1 and CDR2 from the germline V gene are SQVTM and ANQGSEA. The CDR3 consists of 14 residues. V lost 0 bases, J lost 2 bases, and 10 bases lay in between.

The rearrangement links TRBV7-8 to TRBJ1-3; 7 positions agree with TRBD1. V dropped 0 bases and J dropped 3; count of bases not matched to a gene: 14. The CDR3 is made up of 19 amino acids. The germline CDR1 and CDR2 sequences are SGHVS and FQNEAQ. CDR3 nucleotide sequence: TGTGCCAGCAGCTTAGCGAATAGAATAGGACAGGCCAATGGAAACACCATATATTTT. Translated: CASSLANRIGQANGNTIYF.

The CDR3 DNA reads TGCGCCAGCAGCCAAACGGGGGGGCCCCACACCGGGGAGCTGTTTTTT. Translated: CASSQTGGPHTGELFF. The chain links TRBV4-3 to TRBJ2-2, with TRBD2 identical over 8 bases. The germline V gene encodes CDR1 LGHNA and CDR2 YSLEER. The CDR3 is 16 residues long. The junction had 5 bases not matched to a gene; V was cut back by 2 bases and J by 3 bases.

The chain combines TRBV29-1 with TRBJ2-2; TRBD2 agrees at 7 bases. This CDR3 region has 15 residues. Trimming removed 4 bases from V and 1 base from J; junction bases left unmatched: 6. The germline V gene encodes CDR1 SQVTM and CDR2 ANQGSEA. Written as DNA, the CDR3 is TGCAGCGTTGGAGGGATAGCGGGGAACACCGGGGAGCTGTTTTTT. This encodes CSVGGIAGNTGELFF.

This rearrangement joins TRBV5-1 to TRBJ2-1; 7 bases are shared with TRBD2. The CDR3 length is 15 residues. Trimming removed 1 base from V and 9 bases from J; junction bases left unmatched: 10. Germline CDR1 SGHRS, CDR2 YFSETQ. CDR3 region: CASSLTGLTIPEQFF. The CDR3 DNA is TGCGCCAGCAGCTTGACGGGACTAACAATTCCTGAGCAGTTCTTC.

This rearrangement joins TRBV28 to TRBJ1-1; unclear D gene. V shed 6 bases and J shed 0 bases, with 14 bases lying between them. The CDR3 has 15 residues. Germline V gives CDR1 MDHEN, CDR2 SYDVKM. The CDR3 spells CASRSHSGMNTEAFF. As DNA, the CDR3 is TGTGCCAGCAGATCACACAGCGGTATGAACACTGAAGCTTTCTTT. Drawing the rest from reference TRBV28 and TRBJ1-1, the complete variable domain is DVKVTQSSRYLVKRTGEKVFLECVQDMDHENMFWYRQDPGLGLRLIYFSYDVKMKEKGDIPEGYSVSREKKERFSLILESASTNQTSMYLCASRSHSGMNTEAFFGQGTRLTVV.

The rearrangement joins TRBV5-1 to TRBJ1-6; no firm D call. Per germline, CDR1 SGHRS and CDR2 YFSETQ. Trimming removed 3 bases from V and 5 bases from J, with 3 bases in between. There are 12 residues in the CDR3. The chain's CDR3 is CASSWDNSPLHF. CDR3 DNA: TGCGCCAGCAGCTGGGATAATTCACCCCTCCACTTT.

This clone was detected once. Here the CDR3 DNA reads TGTGCCAGCAGCTTAGGGGTGGGGGCTGGAAACACCATATATTTT. This translates into CASSLGVGAGNTIYF. The chain employs TRBV7-2 and TRBJ1-3; possible D gene TRBD1, 5 bases. The CDR3 runs to 15 residues. Germline V gives CDR1 SGHTA, CDR2 FQGNSA. Trimming cost V 1 base and J 2 bases, with 9 bases left between them.

J is TRBJ1-2 and V is TRBV7-2, with D maybe TRBD1 (6 bases). Deletions cut 7 bases from V and 2 bases from J, with 11 bases between. Germline CDR1 SGHTA, CDR2 FQGNSA. The CDR3 is 13 residues long. This chain's CDR3 is CASTQGLNYGYTF. For the CDR3, the DNA is TGTGCCAGCACCCAGGGGCTAAACTATGGCTACACCTTC.

The rearrangement links TRBV13 to TRBJ1-4; TRBD1 matches at 7 bases. CDR1 is PRHDT, CDR2 FYEKMQ, per germline (reference sequence). V lost 4 bases to trimming and J lost 7 bases; unmatched junction nucleotides: 6. The CDR3 contains 14 residues. CDR3 region: CASSSRGLGEKLFF. Written as DNA, the CDR3 is TGTGCCAGCAGCTCTAGGGGGCTGGGTGAAAAACTGTTTTTT.

The rearrangement uses TRBV18 and TRBJ1-6, with unresolved D. V was clipped by 8 bases and J by 1 base, with 9 bases between them. Germline lookup yields CDR1 KGHSH and CDR2 LQKENI. The CDR3 sequence is 14 residues long. The DNA of the CDR3 is TGTGCCAGCGTTTCGGATTCCTATAATTCACCCCTCCACTTT. Protein sequence: CASVSDSYNSPLHF.

This chain's CDR3 is CASSLGGWLGETQYF. The CDR3 coding sequence is TGTGCCAGCAGCTTGGGAGGGTGGCTGGGAGAGACCCAGTACTTC. This chain joins TRBV11-2 and TRBJ2-5; 7 bases line up with TRBD2. V gave up 3 bases and J gave up 4 bases; unmatched junction bases: 8. Germline lookup yields CDR1 SGHAT and CDR2 FQNNGV. There are 15 residues in the CDR3.

For the CDR3, the DNA is TGTGCCAGCAGCCTTGAGACAGGGGGCTGCGAGCAGTACTTC. Its protein is CASSLETGGCEQYF. This chain connects TRBV11-2 to TRBJ2-7; 10 bases are a match to TRBD1. V dropped 5 bases and J dropped 6; count of bases not matched to a gene: 7. Germline CDR1 SGHAT, CDR2 FQNNGV. The CDR3 is 14 residues long.

The chain couples TRBV19 to TRBJ2-3; 9 bases align to TRBD1. Trimming took 7 bases from V and 3 from J; bases not matched to a gene: 5. The CDR3 is 14 amino acids. Germline loops: CDR1 LNHDA, CDR2 SQIVND (reference sequence). The CDR3 DNA follows: TGTGCCAGTACCGTAGGACAGGGGACAGATACGCAGTATTTT. It codes for CASTVGQGTDTQYF.

The V call is TRBV7-3, the J call TRBJ2-7, with a weak D call TRBD1 (5 bases). Germline values: CDR1 SGHTA, CDR2 FQGTGA. The CDR3 contains 12 residues. The germline V and J ends were trimmed by 4 bases and 7 bases, with 11 bases remaining between them. The CDR3 sequence: CASSSDILEQYF. The CDR3 region has the DNA TGTGCCAGCAGCTCGGACATCCTTGAGCAGTACTTC. The variable domain in full, with the rest retrieved from reference TRBV7-3 and TRBJ2-7, is GAGVSQTPSNKVTEKGKYVELRCDPISGHTALYWYRQSLGQGPEFLIYFQGTGAADDSGLPNDRFFAVRPEGSVSTLKIQRTERGDSAVYLCASSSDILEQYFGPGTRLTVT.

The chain recombines TRBV19 with TRBJ2-1, with 11 nucleotides matching TRBD1. The CDR3 runs 15 residues. Germline CDR1 and CDR2: LNHDA and SQIVND (reference sequence). Unmatched junction bases numbered 5, after V lost 4 bases and J lost 6 bases. The CDR3 nucleotides read TGTGCCAGTAGTAGGGGACAGGGGGTCGGCAATGAGCAGTTCTTC. It yields the protein CASSRGQGVGNEQFF.

V and J are TRBV9 and TRBJ2-2; D might be TRBD1 (6 bases). Trimming left V 4 bases short and J 3 bases short, with 13 bases between. Per the germline V gene, CDR1 is SGDLS and CDR2 is YYNGEE. The CDR3 totals 15 residues. The CDR3 loop reads CASSPLSGDTGELFF. CDR3 DNA sequence: TGTGCCAGCAGCCCCCTGTCAGGGGACACCGGGGAGCTGTTTTTT.

This chain joins TRBV3-1 (or the pseudogene TRBV3-2) and TRBJ2-3; D not resolved. This CDR3 has 13 amino acids. Germline assignment: CDR1 LGHDT and CDR2 YNNKEL (reference sequence). V dropped 4 bases and J dropped 6 bases, with 11 bases sitting between them. CDR3 in amino acids: CASSRFPADTQYF. The CDR3 DNA follows: TGTGCCAGCAGCCGCTTCCCGGCGGATACGCAGTATTTT.

V gene TRBV4-1 combines with J gene TRBJ1-6; D not certain. The V end was cut by 3 bases, the J end by 8 bases, with 17 bases between. This CDR3 contains 16 residues. Germline-derived CDR1 and CDR2 are MGHRA and YSYEKL. CDR3 protein: CASSHTRTPSDSPLHF. The CDR3 DNA follows: TGCGCCAGCAGCCATACTCGGACCCCATCGGATTCACCCCTCCACTTT.

This chain uses TRBV28 with TRBJ2-7, with 8 bases fitting TRBD2. V shed 4 bases and J 6 bases; nucleotides not matched to a gene: 8. The CDR3 sequence is 14 residues long. Germline CDR1 reads MDHEN; CDR2 reads SYDVKM. The CDR3 protein is CASSSQGLAVEQYF. CDR3 nucleotides: TGTGCCAGCAGTTCACAAGGACTAGCTGTCGAGCAGTACTTC.

This clone was counted only a few times. In the same sample, other DNA sequences code for this CDR3. The chain recombines TRBV5-1 with TRBJ2-1; D is uncertain. V dropped 0 bases and J dropped 8 bases, with 6 bases sitting between them. The CDR3 totals 12 residues. Per the germline V gene, CDR1 is SGHRS and CDR2 is YFSETQ. In nucleotides, the CDR3 is TGCGCCAGCAGCTTGGTATCGGATGAGCAGTTCTTC. Translating it yields CASSLVSDEQFF.

The V and J genes are TRBV6-5 and TRBJ1-4; weak D call: TRBD1 (5 bases). V was cut by 8 bases and J by 8 bases, with 18 bases left in between. Germline values: CDR1 MNHEY, CDR2 SVGAGI. This CDR3 is 14 amino acids long. CDR3 region: CASLGGVLQEKLFF. The CDR3 DNA is TGTGCCAGCCTCGGGGGTGTCCTTCAAGAAAAACTGTTTTTT.

This chain connects TRBV20-1 to TRBJ1-2, with D unresolved. CDR3 length equals 11 residues. Trimming took off 1 base at V and 13 bases at J, with 13 bases between the two ends. CDR1 and CDR2 (germline): DFQATT, SNEGSKA (reference sequence). CDR3 region: CSARGGVSSTF. In nucleotides, the CDR3 is TGCAGTGCTAGAGGTGGAGTAAGTTCCACCTTC.

This clone was observed once. This chain joins TRBV28 and TRBJ1-5; TRBD1 is a possible D gene (6 bases). Germline values: CDR1 MDHEN, CDR2 SYDVKM. Between the trimmed V and J ends, which lost 3 bases and 2 bases, there was a span of 11 bases. This CDR3 region has 15 residues. The CDR3 loop is CASSLEGGGNQPQHF. The CDR3 coding sequence is TGTGCCAGCAGTTTGGAGGGGGGTGGCAATCAGCCCCAGCATTTT.

The chain has TRBV19 and TRBJ1-3; a possible D gene is TRBD1 (5 bases). Trimming took off 6 bases at V and 2 bases at J, with 14 bases between the two ends. The CDR3 runs 15 residues. Germline CDR1 LNHDA, CDR2 SQIVND (reference sequence). In DNA form, the CDR3 reads TGTGCCAGTAGCCACGACAGAATTCCTGGAAACACCATATATTTT. The encoded protein is CASSHDRIPGNTIYF.

The chain joins TRBV13 to TRBJ1-6; 7 bases match TRBD1. Trimming removed 4 bases from V and 10 bases from J; junction bases left unmatched: 7. From germline, CDR1 is PRHDT and CDR2 FYEKMQ (reference sequence). This CDR3 spans 14 amino acids. This CDR3 reads CASSYDRAGSPLHF. DNA of the CDR3: TGTGCCAGCAGCTATGACAGGGCGGGCTCACCCCTCCACTTT.